This is a list of T cell receptor beta chains from one sample in a study of cytomegalovirus exposure and HLA in healthy donors. The method was immunoSEQ multiplex PCR; TCRdb's version includes in-frame clones alone and lacks a portion of them. The sample contains about 130,000 clones, roughly three quarters of which appear only once. Sequences were obtained from PBMCs. The receptors here all came from a woman aged 40 to 49 in good health and CMV-seronegative. The CDR3 runs from the conserved cysteine through the conserved F or W. D genes are given only for firm matches. Size values are once, few and many counts, or a class for expanded clones, and some rows have none.

v_call	j_call	clone_size	d_call	cdr3_aa	cdr3_nt
TRBV6-1	TRBJ2-7	.	.	CASSEAGGRGAYEQYF	TGTGCCAGCAGTGAAGCAGGTGGCAGGGGGGCCTACGAGCAGTACTTC
TRBV7-2	TRBJ2-5	.	.	CASSLGGVQETQYF	TGTGCCAGCAGCTTAGGGGGAGTCCAAGAGACCCAGTACTTC
TRBV6-5	TRBJ1-1	.	.	CASSEFRESEAFF	TGTGCCAGCAGTGAATTTCGGGAATCGGAAGCTTTCTTT
TRBV7-8	TRBJ2-7	.	TRBD1	CASSTRQGPYEQYF	TGTGCCAGCAGCACCCGACAGGGCCCCTACGAGCAGTACTTC
TRBV7-9	TRBJ2-5	few	.	CASSLGGGQEYF	TGTGCCAGCAGCCTAGGGGGGGGACAGGAGTACTTC
TRBV6-1	TRBJ2-7	.	.	CAGGAYEQYF	TGTGCCGGCGGGGCCTACGAGCAGTACTTC
TRBV4-1	TRBJ1-5	.	.	CASSHVETSNQPQHF	TGCGCCAGCAGCCATGTCGAGACAAGCAATCAGCCCCAGCATTTT
TRBV10-3	TRBJ2-1	.	.	CAISEDAGNEQFF	TGTGCCATCAGTGAGGACGCGGGGAATGAGCAGTTCTTC
TRBV5-1	TRBJ1-1	.	TRBD1	CASSFGRGAEQGGEAFF	TGCGCCAGCAGCTTTGGCAGGGGGGCGGAACAGGGTGGTGAAGCTTTCTTT
TRBV5-4	TRBJ2-1	.	TRBD2	CASSRTTSGNYNEQFF	TGTGCCAGCAGCAGAACGACTAGCGGGAACTACAATGAGCAGTTCTTC
TRBV28	TRBJ1-6	.	.	CASSSSAGYSPLHF	TGTGCCAGCAGTTCCTCCGCTGGCTATTCACCCCTCCACTTT
TRBV4-1	TRBJ2-7	.	.	CASSQEGTPTSSEQYF	TGCGCCAGCAGCCAAGAGGGGACTCCTACATCTTCCGAGCAGTACTTC
TRBV9	TRBJ1-1	.	.	CASGREGKNTEAFF	TGTGCCAGCGGCAGGGAGGGTAAAAACACTGAAGCTTTCTTT
TRBV5-4	TRBJ2-5	few	TRBD1	CASSARTGTHQETQYF	TGTGCCAGCAGCGCAAGGACAGGGACCCACCAAGAGACCCAGTACTTC
TRBV7-6	TRBJ2-3	.	.	CASSLGMGATPDTQYF	TGTGCCAGCAGCTTAGGTATGGGGGCCACACCAGATACGCAGTATTTT
TRBV4-3	TRBJ1-2	.	.	CASSAQTKTGGYTF	TGCGCCAGCAGCGCCCAGACAAAGACAGGCGGCTACACCTTC
TRBV19	TRBJ1-1	.	.	CASSIGTGNTEAFF	TGTGCCAGTAGTATAGGTACAGGGAACACTGAAGCTTTCTTT
TRBV2	TRBJ1-1	once	.	CASRQVNTEAFF	TGTGCCAGCAGACAGGTGAACACTGAAGCTTTCTTT
TRBV20-1	TRBJ1-2	.	.	CSAPRDGQTF	TGCAGTGCCCCGAGGGATGGGCAAACCTTC
TRBV18	TRBJ2-1	once	.	CASSRERGLLGDEQFF	TGTGCCAGCTCACGGGAACGCGGGCTCTTAGGCGATGAGCAGTTCTTC
TRBV18	TRBJ1-1	.	.	CASSPQVGVEAFF	TGTGCCAGCTCACCCCAGGTAGGGGTAGAAGCTTTCTTT
TRBV4-1	TRBJ1-2	few	TRBD1	CASSPPGQGNTNYGYTF	TGCGCCAGCAGTCCACCGGGACAGGGGAACACAAACTATGGCTACACCTTC
TRBV2	TRBJ2-7	.	.	CATVQGRTSSYEQYF	TGTGCCACGGTACAGGGGAGGACAAGCTCCTACGAGCAGTACTTC
TRBV27	TRBJ1-5	.	TRBD1	CASSLVGTGVTQPQHF	TGTGCCAGCAGTTTAGTCGGGACAGGGGTAACTCAGCCCCAGCATTTT
TRBV2	TRBJ2-2	.	TRBD2	CASSGLAGGTNTGELFF	TGTGCCAGCAGTGGGCTAGCGGGGGGGACGAACACCGGGGAGCTGTTTTTT
TRBV28	TRBJ2-7	.	TRBD2	CATRGGVIHEQYF	TGTGCCACTCGGGGAGGGGTGATACACGAGCAGTACTTC
TRBV7-7	TRBJ2-5	.	.	CASSLGLYGETQYF	TGTGCCAGCAGCTTAGGGCTGTATGGAGAGACCCAGTACTTC
TRBV4-1	TRBJ2-1	.	TRBD2	CASSPAGEGYNEQFF	TGCGCCAGCTCCCCAGCGGGGGAAGGCTACAATGAGCAGTTCTTC